A selection of T cell receptor beta chains follows, all from one sample in a study of T-cell memory formation after mild COVID-19. TCRdb passed the 5' RACE reads through MiXCR, listing each CDR3 protein once. The sample lists 150,000 to 200,000 distinct CDR3 sequences, less than 40% seen once, with around 13% in the top ten. Sequencing was carried out using PBMCs or a T cell subset sorted from them (not recorded which). The source of these receptors is an adult woman who had mild COVID-19 (a few samples of this study predate the infection). Cell type and time point are not known. Each CDR3 is given with its conserved first and last residue. Expanded clones get a size class; other rows say once, few or many, or leave the size out.

V gene	J gene	clone size	CDR3 protein
TRBV7-9	TRBJ2-2	few	CASSLVGELFF
TRBV12-3/TRBV12-4	TRBJ1-6	once	CASSRDSYNSPLHF
TRBV6-2/TRBV6-3	TRBJ2-2	few	CASRLGRADTGELFF
TRBV5-1	TRBJ1-3	few	CASSYVPTGGMNTIYF
TRBV7-9	TRBJ2-7	-	CASSSISPGNEQYF
TRBV6-1	TRBJ2-7	few	CASSADSPYEQYF
TRBV7-9	TRBJ2-7	few	CASSLEVPQYF
TRBV3-1	TRBJ2-3	-	CASSHSSGATDTQYF
TRBV14	TRBJ1-2	few	CASSRGREYGYTF
TRBV10-3	TRBJ1-1	-	CATGPSNTEAFF
TRBV6-5	TRBJ1-2	few	CASSYSRRGTNYGYTF
TRBV20-1	TRBJ2-7	-	CSASGISSYEQYF
TRBV5-1	TRBJ1-1	few	CASSLAKTGTNTEAFF
TRBV29-1	TRBJ1-2	-	CSVGQGLVYGYTF
TRBV4-2	TRBJ1-6	-	CASSQLVGGAPLHF
TRBV20-1	TRBJ1-2	-	CSARSSTGGLGYTF
TRBV12-3/TRBV12-4	TRBJ2-7	few	CASRGQGPYEQYF
TRBV4-3	TRBJ2-3	-	CASSQNSGSLNTQYF
TRBV11-2	TRBJ2-1	-	CASSYGGASNEQFF
TRBV6-2/TRBV6-3	TRBJ2-1	-	CASIGTGDNEQFF
TRBV12-5	TRBJ1-3	-	CASGRTGASGNTIYF
TRBV5-5	TRBJ1-5	few	CASRAGEGTNNQPQHF
TRBV4-1	TRBJ1-6	few	CASSPDRANNSPLHF
TRBV11-2	TRBJ1-4	-	CASSPLVPGLNEKLFF
TRBV15	TRBJ2-5	-	CATSIRRTEKETQYF
TRBV5-6	TRBJ1-2	-	CASSRTGADYGYTF
TRBV5-1	TRBJ2-4	few	CASSGTGTGVENIQYF
TRBV13	TRBJ1-5	-	CASSLGPNQPQHF
TRBV30	TRBJ1-1	-	CAWNSGTEAFF
TRBV12-3/TRBV12-4	TRBJ2-1	-	CASSLRSNEQFF
TRBV5-1	TRBJ2-7	-	CASSLEGAHEQYF
TRBV9	TRBJ2-2	few	CASSVGEGNTGELFF
TRBV5-1	TRBJ2-3	few	CASSLFSLSTDTQYF
TRBV14	TRBJ1-1	-	CASSRGRGLANTEAFF
TRBV29-1	TRBJ1-1	-	CSVEKTGGNTEAFF
TRBV7-9	TRBJ1-1	-	CASSFMGGAFF
TRBV27	TRBJ2-4	-	CASSLRQGRAKNIQYF
TRBV18	TRBJ2-3	-	CASSPLLAGGGTDTQYF
TRBV12-3/TRBV12-4	TRBJ1-1	-	CASSLGAALNTEAFF
TRBV20-1	TRBJ1-3	few	CSAIQSRSGNTIYF